Below, 30 T cell receptor beta chains from the same sample are listed, as sequenced in a study of CD4 T cells in relation to SARS-CoV-2 and coronaviruses. Using immunoSEQ multiplex PCR, the repertoire was profiled, and TCRdb retains in-frame clones only, with some absent. The sample contains about 29,000 clones, about three quarters of which appear only once. These TCRs' antigens remain unknown. CD4+ T cells from unexposed donors were obtained before the COVID-19 pandemic (2011-2018). The cells were cultured for around ten days before CD4+ T cells were isolated. Specimen: CD4+ T cells from PBMCs, cultured in vitro. The receptors come from a human donor in good health.

In this sample, this clone turned up once. V and J are TRBV5-3 and TRBJ1-5; TRBD1 agrees at 9 bases. TRBV5-3 is given ORF status, its function remaining uncertain. V lost 9 bases and J lost 2; bases outside the gene matches: 15. The CDR3 runs to 17 residues. The CDR3 here is CAKSGDREPWGNQPQHF. The CDR3 bases are TGTGCCAAATCAGGGGACAGGGAACCCTGGGGCAATCAGCCCCAGCATTTT.

This clone was seen only once. This chain joins TRBV5-1 and TRBJ2-2, with TRBD2 matching over 10 bases. V gave up 6 bases and J gave up 3 bases; unmatched junction bases: 5. Germline V gene lookup returns CDR1 SGHRS and CDR2 YFSETQ. The CDR3 consists of 15 residues. The CDR3 DNA is TGCGCCAGCACCCTCCTAGCGGGGGACACCGGGGAGCTGTTTTTT. Its translation: CASTLLAGDTGELFF.

The genes are TRBV11-3 and TRBJ2-2, with 8 bases aligning to TRBD1. Germline values: CDR1 SGHNT, CDR2 YENEEA. Unmatched junction bases numbered 5, after V lost 1 base and J lost 4 bases. CDR3 length equals 16 residues. CDR3: CASSLGGTGPTGELFF. For the CDR3, the DNA is TGTGCCAGCAGCTTAGGCGGGACAGGACCCACCGGGGAGCTGTTTTTT.

The chain is built from TRBV19 and TRBJ1-1; 9 bases are shared with TRBD1. The CDR3 has 14 amino acids. CDR1 LNHDA and CDR2 SQIVND come from the germline V gene (reference sequence). V lost 2 bases to trimming and J lost 6 bases; unmatched junction nucleotides: 4. CDR3 amino acids: CASSIRQGDAEAFF. CDR3 sequence (DNA): TGTGCCAGTAGTATACGACAGGGGGACGCTGAAGCTTTCTTT.

The chain employs TRBV6-2 or TRBV6-3 and TRBJ2-7, with D possibly TRBD2 on 6 matching bases. The V end was cut by 0 bases, the J end by 5 bases, with 11 bases between. The V gene's germline CDR1 is MNHEY and CDR2 SVGEGT. The length of the CDR3 is 14 residues. CDR3 sequence reads: CASSYSSGGNEQYF. CDR3 bases: TGTGCCAGCAGTTACTCTTCAGGAGGGAACGAGCAGTACTTC.

This chain connects TRBV5-1 to TRBJ1-2; D may be TRBD1 (6 bases). Germline CDR1 reads SGHRS; CDR2 reads YFSETQ. Trimming pared 4 bases from V and 4 bases from J, leaving 17 bases between. This CDR3 has 15 amino acids. CDR3 loop: CASSPGVGGGYGYTF. The CDR3, as DNA: TGCGCCAGCAGCCCCGGGGTAGGGGGTGGCTATGGCTACACCTTC.

The V and J genes are TRBV5-1 and TRBJ2-3, with a tentative D call TRBD1 (6 bases). V dropped 0 bases and J dropped 1 base, with 12 bases sitting between them. CDR3 length: 16 residues. Germline V lookup: CDR1 SGHRS, CDR2 YFSETQ. CDR3: CASSLATQGRTDTQYF. The CDR3 DNA sequence: TGCGCCAGCAGCTTGGCCACACAGGGCCGCACAGATACGCAGTATTTT. Full variable domain (outside the CDR3, taken from reference TRBV5-1 and TRBJ2-3): KAGVTQTPRYLIKTRGQQVTLSCSPISGHRSVSWYQQTPGQGLQFLFEYFSETQRNKGNFPGRFSGRQFSNSRSEMNVSTLELGDSALYLCASSLATQGRTDTQYFGPGTRLTVL.

The genes are TRBV9 and TRBJ2-2; TRBD1 might be the D (5 bases). CDR3 size: 14 residues. Germline V gives CDR1 SGDLS, CDR2 YYNGEE. Trimming cost V 1 base and J 2 bases, with 6 bases left between them. The CDR3 region is CASSVQGNTGELFF. The CDR3 DNA reads TGTGCCAGCAGCGTACAGGGAAACACCGGGGAGCTGTTTTTT.

The rearrangement uses TRBV11-2 and TRBJ1-3; 11 bases align to TRBD1. This CDR3 region has 18 residues. V dropped 5 bases and J dropped 3; count of bases not matched to a gene: 12. CDR1 is SGHAT, CDR2 FQNNGV, per germline. CDR3 sequence: CASSPRPRDRGFGNTIYF. In DNA, the CDR3 is TGTGCCAGCAGCCCGAGGCCCCGGGACAGGGGGTTTGGAAACACCATATATTTT.

The chain uses TRBV7-2 and TRBJ1-1; D gene ambiguous. Trimming took 10 bases from V and 0 from J, leaving 12 bases between them. The CDR3 runs to 13 residues. Germline loops: CDR1 SGHTA, CDR2 FQGNSA. The CDR3 loop reads CATQEVMNTEAFF. CDR3 DNA: TGTGCCACCCAGGAGGTGATGAACACTGAAGCTTTCTTT.

This chain connects TRBV28 to TRBJ2-5; D is possibly TRBD1 (6 bases). Trimming cost V 4 bases and J 1 base, with 16 bases left between them. The CDR3 is made up of 16 amino acids. In germline, CDR1 is MDHEN, CDR2 SYDVKM. In DNA form, the CDR3 reads TGTGCCAGCAGTTATCTGTCCGGACAGCGCCAAGAGACCCAGTACTTC. Amino acids: CASSYLSGQRQETQYF.

V gene TRBV10-2 combines with J gene TRBJ2-3; 13 bases fit TRBD2. From germline, CDR1 is WSHSY and CDR2 SAAADI. Trimming removed 5 bases from V and 5 bases from J; junction bases left unmatched: 7. CDR3 length: 16 amino acids. The CDR3 DNA follows: TGCGCCAGCAGTATTGGACTAGCGGGGGTGGGAGATACGCAGTATTTT. Its translation is CASSIGLAGVGDTQYF.

This clone was counted a single time. This chain connects TRBV6-5 to TRBJ2-7; 9 bases are shared with TRBD1. The CDR3 is 13 residues long. V shed 8 bases, J shed 3 bases, and the junction held 5 bases outside the gene matches. The germline V gene has CDR1 MNHEY and CDR2 SVGAGI. DNA for the CDR3: TGTGCCAGCGGGGACAGGGCCCTCTACGAGCAGTACTTC. Amino acid sequence: CASGDRALYEQYF.

The rearrangement joins TRBV9 to TRBJ2-2; possibly TRBD1 for D (5 bases). Trimming removed 4 bases from V and 7 bases from J, with 20 bases in between. The CDR3 contains 16 residues. Germline-derived CDR1 and CDR2 are SGDLS and YYNGEE. The CDR3 is CASSSMVDGAGGELFF. As DNA, the CDR3 is TGTGCCAGCAGCTCAATGGTGGATGGGGCTGGCGGGGAGCTGTTTTTT.

The chain couples TRBV7-2 to TRBJ2-5, with 8 bases aligning to TRBD1. The CDR3 consists of 14 residues. Germline V gene sequence: CDR1 SGHTA, CDR2 FQGNSA. V lost 4 bases to trimming and J lost 1 base; unmatched junction nucleotides: 2. The CDR3 coding sequence is TGTGCCAGCAGCTCGGGACAGGCCCAAGAGACCCAGTACTTC. This gives the protein CASSSGQAQETQYF.

V is TRBV7-2 and J is TRBJ2-2; TRBD2 is a possible D gene (5 bases). From germline, CDR1 is SGHTA and CDR2 FQGNSA. The germline V and J ends were trimmed by 1 base and 5 bases, with 11 bases remaining between them. This CDR3 has 15 residues. The CDR3 reads CASSLGQGGTGELFF. Written as DNA, the CDR3 is TGTGCCAGCAGCTTAGGTCAAGGCGGGACCGGGGAGCTGTTTTTT.

CDR3 sequence (DNA): TGTGCCAGCAGTCGAGACCCTCAACTGGCCGGGGAGCTGTTTTTT. It yields the protein CASSRDPQLAGELFF. The chain links TRBV7-3 to TRBJ2-2; D unclear. The germline CDR1 and CDR2 sequences are SGHTA and FQGTGA. There are 15 residues in the CDR3. Deletions cut 6 bases from V and 6 bases from J, with 17 bases between.

This clone was detected only a few times. The chain joins TRBV2 to TRBJ1-6, with D possibly being TRBD1 (6 bases). Trimming removed 2 bases at V and 5 bases at J, with 10 bases between. This CDR3 has 15 residues. CDR1 is SNHLY, CDR2 FYNNEI, per germline. The CDR3 nucleotides read TGTGCCAGCAGTGAAAGAAGGGGGGATAATTCACCCCTCCACTTT. This sequence encodes CASSERRGDNSPLHF.

In its sample, this clone was seen once. This chain joins TRBV18 and TRBJ1-1; no reliable D call. The CDR3 is 14 amino acids. The ends were cut back, 2 bases at V and 0 bases at J, with 7 bases in the middle. Germline loops: CDR1 KGHSH, CDR2 LQKENI. The chain's CDR3 is CASSPRQVNTEAFF. DNA of the CDR3: TGTGCCAGCTCACCAAGGCAGGTGAACACTGAAGCTTTCTTT.

This chain uses TRBV7-9 with TRBJ2-5; 7 bases map to TRBD1. Germline trimming cut 5 bases from V and 5 bases from J; bases unmatched to any gene: 8. Germline loops: CDR1 SEHNR, CDR2 FQNEAQ (reference sequence). The CDR3 contains 14 residues. Written as DNA, the CDR3 is TGTGCCAGCAGCGAAGGGGGCGTTGGGGAGACCCAGTACTTC. Amino acid sequence: CASSEGGVGETQYF.

The chain joins TRBV18 to TRBJ2-3; D not certain. This CDR3 is built from 14 residues. V was shortened by 0 bases and J by 2 bases, with 6 bases between the two germline ends. Germline V CDR1 and CDR2: KGHSH, LQKENI. The CDR3 reads CASSPPGLTDTQYF. DNA for the CDR3: TGTGCCAGCTCACCACCGGGCCTCACAGATACGCAGTATTTT.

The V gene is TRBV6-6, the J gene TRBJ2-7, with D perhaps TRBD1 or TRBD2 (6 bases each). The V and J ends lost 7 bases and 0 bases respectively, with 13 bases between them. CDR3 length: 14 amino acids. Germline CDR1 is MNHNY and CDR2 is SVGAGI (reference sequence). DNA for the CDR3: TGTGCCAGCACCCGGGGGCTAGCCTCCTACGAGCAGTACTTC. Translated, it gives CASTRGLASYEQYF.

Comment on this clone: Other DNA sequences in this specimen translate into the identical CDR3. The J gene is TRBJ1-3, the V gene TRBV7-2; no clear D gene. Trimming took 4 bases from V and 0 from J, leaving 4 bases between them. Per germline, CDR1 SGHTA and CDR2 FQGNSA. This CDR3 is built from 13 residues. The CDR3 DNA sequence: TGTGCCAGCAGCTCCTCCTCTGGAAACACCATATATTTT. Protein product: CASSSSSGNTIYF.

The chain recombines TRBV6-5 with TRBJ2-3, with D possibly matching TRBD1 (5 bases). V gave up 8 bases and J gave up 4 bases, with 16 bases separating them. The CDR3 totals 14 residues. Per germline, CDR1 MNHEY and CDR2 SVGAGI. The CDR3 protein is CASQPGSGADTQYF. The CDR3 coding sequence is TGTGCCAGCCAGCCAGGGTCCGGCGCAGATACGCAGTATTTT.

J is TRBJ1-2 and V is TRBV10-3; 7 bases line up with TRBD1. Germline trimming cut 2 bases from V and 3 bases from J; bases unmatched to any gene: 0. The CDR3 is made up of 13 amino acids. Germline CDR1 and CDR2: ENHRY and SYGVKD. The DNA for the CDR3 is TGTGCCATCAGTGAGGGGACAGACTATGGCTACACCTTC. Translated, it gives CAISEGTDYGYTF.

This clone came up a few times. CDR3 residues: CASRPTGGADTQYF. The CDR3 DNA follows: TGTGCCAGTAGACCTACAGGGGGCGCCGATACGCAGTATTTT. This chain connects TRBV19 to TRBJ2-3; TRBD1 aligns across 9 bases. Looked up from germline, CDR1 is LNHDA and CDR2 is SQIVND (reference sequence). With V trimmed by 6 bases and J by 6 bases, 7 bases remained unmatched. The CDR3 spans 14 residues.

The CDR3 loop is CASRVTSGGYNEQFF. The CDR3 bases are TGTGCCAGCAGAGTAACTAGCGGGGGTTACAATGAGCAGTTCTTC. The genes are TRBV7-2 and TRBJ2-1; 11 nucleotides agree with TRBD2. Germline values: CDR1 SGHTA, CDR2 FQGNSA. The CDR3 totals 15 residues. The V gene end was trimmed by 6 bases and the J gene end by 4 bases; junction bases not matched to a gene: 5.

V and J are TRBV7-8 and TRBJ1-1; 9 bases map to TRBD1. This CDR3 region has 14 residues. The J segment lost 5 bases and the V segment lost 5 bases, leaving 6 bases of the junction unmatched. From germline, CDR1 is SGHVS and CDR2 FQNEAQ. The CDR3: CASSPDRGRTEAFF. The CDR3 DNA follows: TGTGCCAGCAGCCCAGACAGGGGGAGGACTGAAGCTTTCTTT. Full variable domain (rest looked up from reference TRBV7-8 and TRBJ1-1): GAGVSQSPRYKVAKRGQDVALRCDPISGHVSLFWYQQALGQGPEFLTYFQNEAQLDKSGLPSDRFFAERPEGSVSTLKIQRTQQEDSAVYLCASSPDRGRTEAFFGQGTRLTVV.

The V and J genes are TRBV5-4 and TRBJ2-7; the match to TRBD2 covers 7 bases. Germline lookup yields CDR1 SGHNT and CDR2 YYREEE (reference sequence). V shed 0 bases and J 4 bases; nucleotides not matched to a gene: 7. This CDR3 contains 15 residues. In nucleotides, the CDR3 is TGTGCCAGCAGCTTGGAGGCGCGGGAGACGTACGAGCAGTACTTC. Translated, it gives CASSLEARETYEQYF.

This clone occurred once. The rearrangement joins TRBV19 to TRBJ2-1; D may be TRBD2 (5 bases). Germline values: CDR1 LNHDA, CDR2 SQIVND (reference sequence). CDR3 length: 14 residues. Deletions cut 7 bases from V and 4 bases from J, with 14 bases between. The CDR3 region is CASKPSQDYNEQFF. The CDR3 DNA reads TGTGCCAGTAAGCCTAGCCAAGATTACAATGAGCAGTTCTTC.